The sequence of this T cell receptor beta chain was determined in a study of T cells in Graves' hyperthyroidism and ophthalmopathy. Study-wide points: Most thyroid clonotypes expanded above 0.001 were also detected in blood. A model of 13 V-J features distinguished ophthalmopathy from stable hyperthyroidism.

RNA transcripts served as the template for amplifying TCR beta CDR3 regions. An initial round of RT-PCR targeting the TCR CDR3 relied on the HTBI primer set. One entry per CDR3 protein, called by TCRdb with MiXCR from the multiplex PCR reads. Here the sample spans around 340,000 distinct CDR3 sequences, 16% being singletons. This clonotype was detected only a few times. Its antigen is not known. Germline V gene data show CDR1 as SGHRS and CDR2 as YFSETQ. Trimming took off 0 bases at V and 5 bases at J, with 9 bases between the two ends. There are 13 residues in the CDR3. The chain couples TRBV5-1 to TRBJ2-7; TRBD2 might be the D (5 bases). The specimen sequenced was blood. This clonotype was sampled from a man aged 25 to 45 with Graves' hyperthyroidism. The CDR3 region is CASSLGLADEQYF. CDR3 nucleotides: TGCGCCAGCAGCTTGGGTCTAGCCGACGAGCAGTACTTC.